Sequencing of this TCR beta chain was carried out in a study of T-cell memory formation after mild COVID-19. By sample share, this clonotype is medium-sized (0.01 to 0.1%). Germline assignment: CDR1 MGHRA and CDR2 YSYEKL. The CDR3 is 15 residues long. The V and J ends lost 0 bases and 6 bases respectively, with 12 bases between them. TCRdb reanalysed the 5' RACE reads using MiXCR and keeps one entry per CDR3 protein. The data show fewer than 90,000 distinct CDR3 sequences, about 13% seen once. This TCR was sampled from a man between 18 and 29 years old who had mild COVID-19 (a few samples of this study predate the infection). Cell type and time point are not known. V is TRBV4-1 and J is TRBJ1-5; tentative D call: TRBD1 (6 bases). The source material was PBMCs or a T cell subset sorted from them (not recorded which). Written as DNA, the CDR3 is TGCGCCAGCAGCCAAGATTCCGGGGGCAGTCAGCCCCAGCATTTT. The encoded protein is CASSQDSGGSQPQHF.